The rows below give T cell receptor beta chains drawn from one sample of a study of Ad26.COV2.S vaccination and SARS-CoV-2 variants. Sequencing used immunoSEQ multiplex PCR; TCRdb keeps in-frame clones, though not all of them. Counted here are 400,000 to 450,000 clones, about 90% occurring once; the ten biggest clones make up less than 5.5%. The specimen was peripheral blood, collected in a trial of Ad26.COV2.S vaccine versus placebo. These receptors were taken from a person aged 18 to 65 who received the Ad26.COV2.S COVID-19 vaccine or a placebo. CDR3s include the opening cysteine and the closing phenylalanine or tryptophan. A D gene is named only where the DNA matches it firmly. The size of a clone is reported for some rows only, either as once, few or many, or as a class for expanded clones.

d_gene | j_gene | v_gene | abundance | CDR3aa | CDR3nt
. | TRBJ2-1 | TRBV7-2 | . | CASTQRGGRYNEQFF | TGTGCCAGCACTCAGAGGGGGGGGCGGTACAATGAGCAGTTCTTC
. | TRBJ2-2 | TRBV19 | . | CASSIAAGTGELFF | TGTGCCAGTAGTATAGCGGCAGGCACCGGGGAGCTGTTTTTT
. | TRBJ2-7 | TRBV30 | . | CAWSSGRGNEQYF | TGTGCCTGGTCTTCGGGCAGGGGAAACGAGCAGTACTTC
. | TRBJ2-1 | TRBV7-8 | . | CASSLSKRVSYNEQFF | TGTGCCAGCAGCTTGAGTAAGCGCGTCTCCTACAATGAGCAGTTCTTC
TRBD1 | TRBJ2-7 | TRBV3-1/TRBV3-2 | . | CASMGQGDEQYF | TGTGCCAGCATGGGACAGGGGGACGAGCAGTACTTC
TRBD1 | TRBJ2-7 | TRBV9 | once | CASSPTGTGKSAYEQYF | TGTGCCAGCAGCCCCACCGGGACAGGGAAATCGGCCTACGAGCAGTACTTC
TRBD2 | TRBJ2-3 | TRBV7-8 | . | CASSGPLAGGSDTQYF | TGTGCCAGCAGCGGCCCACTAGCGGGAGGGTCCGATACGCAGTATTTT
. | TRBJ2-7 | TRBV5-5 | . | CASSFGGGVEVSEQYF | TGTGCCAGCAGCTTCGGCGGAGGAGTTGAGGTGAGCGAGCAGTACTTC
TRBD1 | TRBJ2-7 | TRBV6-9 | . | CASRRQGPCREQYF | TGTGCCAGCAGGCGACAGGGGCCTTGTCGCGAGCAGTACTTC
. | TRBJ1-2 | TRBV30 | . | CAWTPPLRSYGYTF | TGTGCCTGGACCCCTCCATTGCGAAGCTATGGCTACACCTTC
TRBD2 | TRBJ2-1 | TRBV2 | . | CASSERGPGGLAGVTYNEQFF | TGTGCCAGCAGTGAAAGGGGCCCCGGCGGACTAGCGGGAGTTACCTACAATGAGCAGTTCTTC
TRBD1 | TRBJ2-7 | TRBV2 | few | CASRPPGQTYF | TGTGCCAGCAGGCCACCGGGACAGACGTACTTC
. | TRBJ2-2 | TRBV2 | . | CASSVDRNTGELFF | TGTGCCAGCAGTGTGGACAGAAACACCGGGGAGCTGTTTTTT
. | TRBJ2-1 | TRBV15 | . | CATSRRTGGEQFF | TGTGCCACCAGCAGGCGAACTGGAGGTGAGCAGTTCTTC
TRBD2 | TRBJ2-3 | TRBV5-4 | . | CASSPRTSGNTDTQYF | TGTGCCAGCAGCCCCCGGACTAGCGGCAACACAGATACGCAGTATTTT
. | TRBJ1-3 | TRBV5-1 | . | CASSEVNSGNTIYF | TGCGCCAGCAGCGAGGTTAACTCTGGAAACACCATATATTTT
. | TRBJ2-1 | TRBV30 | . | CAWSVTRTEQFF | TGTGCCTGGAGTGTAACTAGAACTGAGCAGTTCTTC
TRBD2 | TRBJ2-1 | TRBV6-1 | once | CASSETVGTSLSPSSYNEQFF | TGTGCCAGCAGTGAAACTGTTGGGACTAGCCTGTCCCCGAGCTCCTACAATGAGCAGTTCTTC